This TCR beta chain stems from a study of T cell responses to AZD1222 COVID-19 vaccine. As regards this clone: Its specificity is not known.

Produced via immunoSEQ multiplex PCR; TCRdb's table is partial and in-frame only. Of 90,000 to 120,000 clones in the sample, roughly 85% were seen once. CDR1 and CDR2 from the germline V gene are SGHRS and YFSETQ. V lost 3 bases and J 3 bases, leaving 12 bases between the germline ends. The CDR3 is made up of 14 amino acids. General study findings and limits: Regions 160-218 and 743-854 held dominance among vaccine-associated CD4 TCRs, which spanned spike. A mostly white British donor set with more females was recruited, and clonal diversity was possibly underestimated. Only six or seven AZD1222 recipients tested seropositive at baseline.

This specimen was peripheral blood, taken 28 days after the second AZD1222 dose. The gene calls are TRBV5-1 and TRBJ1-1; D unresolved. This TCR was recovered from an adult who received the AZD1222 COVID-19 vaccine. The CDR3 sequence is CASSWRQRDTEAFF. As DNA, the CDR3 is TGCGCCAGCAGCTGGCGTCAGCGGGACACTGAAGCTTTCTTT.